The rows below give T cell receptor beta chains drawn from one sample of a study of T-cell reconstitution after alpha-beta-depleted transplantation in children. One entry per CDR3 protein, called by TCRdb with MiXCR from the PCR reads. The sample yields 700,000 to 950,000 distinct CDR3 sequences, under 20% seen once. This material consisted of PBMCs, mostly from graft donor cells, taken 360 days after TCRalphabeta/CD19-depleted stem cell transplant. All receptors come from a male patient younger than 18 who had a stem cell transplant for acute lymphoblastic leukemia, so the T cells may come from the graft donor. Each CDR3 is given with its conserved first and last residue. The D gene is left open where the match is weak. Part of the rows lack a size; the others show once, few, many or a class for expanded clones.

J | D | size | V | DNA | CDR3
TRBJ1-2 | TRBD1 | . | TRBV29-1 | TGCAGCGTTGTGGGGACAGGGTATGGCTACACCTTC | CSVVGTGYGYTF
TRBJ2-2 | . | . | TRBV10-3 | TGTGCCATCAGTGAGTCAGGACTCCAGGTCACCGGGGAGCTGTTTTTT | CAISESGLQVTGELFF
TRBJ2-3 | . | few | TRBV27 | TGTGCCAGCAGTTTCCGACCGGGTGTTAGCACAGATACGCAGTATTTT | CASSFRPGVSTDTQYF
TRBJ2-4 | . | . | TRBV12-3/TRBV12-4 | TGTGCCAGCAGCTTGTCTTGGGACCGCGAAGCCAAAAACATTCAGTACTTC | CASSLSWDREAKNIQYF
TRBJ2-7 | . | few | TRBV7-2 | TGTGCCAGCAGCTTAGTGTTTCTCGAGCAGTACTTC | CASSLVFLEQYF
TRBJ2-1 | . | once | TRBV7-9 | TGTGCCAGCAAGGCGACAGCGAGCTCCTACAATGAGCAGTTCTTC | CASKATASSYNEQFF
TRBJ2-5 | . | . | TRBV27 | TGTGCCAGCAGTTTAGGGGCGACAGGCCTCGGGACCCAGTACTTC | CASSLGATGLGTQYF
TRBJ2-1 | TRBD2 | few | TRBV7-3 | TGTGCCAGCAGCTTCTATCGCCTGACTAGCGGGAGAGGCAATGAGCAGTTCTTC | CASSFYRLTSGRGNEQFF
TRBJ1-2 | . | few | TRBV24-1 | TGTGCCACCAGTGATTTGTTCTGGGATCATGGCTACACCTTC | CATSDLFWDHGYTF
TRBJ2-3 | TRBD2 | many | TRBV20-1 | TGCAGTGCTCTCGACCTAGCGGGCCGCACAGATACGCAGTATTTT | CSALDLAGRTDTQYF
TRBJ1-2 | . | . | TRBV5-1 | TGCGCCAGCAGGCCGGACAGATACTATGGCTACACCTTC | CASRPDRYYGYTF
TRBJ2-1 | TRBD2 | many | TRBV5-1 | TGTGCCAGCAGCTTAGGCGGGAGGGGTAATGAGCAGTTCTTC | CASSLGGRGNEQFF
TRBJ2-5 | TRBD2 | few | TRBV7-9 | TGTGCCAGCAGACTCCTAGCGGGCCAAGAGACCCAGTACTTC | CASRLLAGQETQYF
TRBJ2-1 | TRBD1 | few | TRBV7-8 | TGTGCCAGCAGCTCGGACAGGGCGAGGTACAATGAGCAGTTCTTC | CASSSDRARYNEQFF
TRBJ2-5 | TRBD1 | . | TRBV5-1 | TGCGCCAGCAGCGCTCGACAGGGGGACCAAGAGACCCAGTACTTC | CASSARQGDQETQYF
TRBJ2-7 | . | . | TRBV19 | TGTGCCAGTAGTTTCAGGGTGTTCTCCGACGAGCAGTACTTC | CASSFRVFSDEQYF
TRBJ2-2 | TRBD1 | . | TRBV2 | TGTGCCAGCAGTGAGTTCACCAGGGGGCTGAACACCGGGGAGCTGTTTTTT | CASSEFTRGLNTGELFF
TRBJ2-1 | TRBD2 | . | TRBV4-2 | TGTGCCAGCAGCCTAGACGGGACTAACCGTAATGAGCAGTTCTTC | CASSLDGTNRNEQFF
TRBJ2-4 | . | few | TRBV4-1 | TGCGCCAGCAGGGGCGACGTGGACATTCAGTACTTC | CASRGDVDIQYF
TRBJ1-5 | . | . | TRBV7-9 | TGTGCCAGCAGCACCGTCGATGAGCCCCAGCATTTT | CASSTVDEPQHF
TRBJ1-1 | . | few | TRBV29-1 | TGCAGCGCCCTGACAGGAACCGAAGCTTTCTTT | CSALTGTEAFF
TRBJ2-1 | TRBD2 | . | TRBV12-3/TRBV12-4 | TGTGCCAGCAGTCTGACTAGCGGGAGAACCTTCTTC | CASSLTSGRTFF
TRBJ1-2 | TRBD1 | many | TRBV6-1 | TGTGCCAGCAGGGGTTGGACAGGGCCCTATGGCTACACCTTC | CASRGWTGPYGYTF
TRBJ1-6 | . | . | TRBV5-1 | TGCGCCAGCAGCTTGGACGGAATTATCTCTCCCCTCCACTTT | CASSLDGIISPLHF
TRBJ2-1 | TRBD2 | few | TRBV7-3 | TGTGCCAGCAGCTCGGCTAGCGGTCACAATGAGCAGTTCTTC | CASSSASGHNEQFF
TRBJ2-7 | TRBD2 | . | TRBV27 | TGTGCCAGCAGTCGGGAGGGCCGGTTTCGCTCCTACGAGCAGTACTTC | CASSREGRFRSYEQYF
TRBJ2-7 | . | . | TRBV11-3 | TGTGCCAGCAGTCGGACACCCCACGAGCAGTACTTC | CASSRTPHEQYF
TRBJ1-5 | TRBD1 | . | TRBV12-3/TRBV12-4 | TGTGCCAGCAGCGACAGGGATAGGGATCAGCCCCAGCATTTT | CASSDRDRDQPQHF
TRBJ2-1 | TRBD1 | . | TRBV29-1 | TGCAGCGCGGGCCCCTCTAACCAGGGGGCGCGGAATGAGCAGTTCTTC | CSAGPSNQGARNEQFF
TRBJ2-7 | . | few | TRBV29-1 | TGCAGCGTTTCCAGCCTCACCTACGAGCAGTACTTC | CSVSSLTYEQYF
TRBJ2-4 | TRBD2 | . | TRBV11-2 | TGTGCCAGCAGCTTACATTACGGGGTAGCGGGAGGGCCGAGGTCCAAAAACATTCAGTACTTC | CASSLHYGVAGGPRSKNIQYF
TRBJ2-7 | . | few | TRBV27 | TGTGCCAGCAGTTTGTCAGGGGCTCGATCCTACGAGCAGTACTTC | CASSLSGARSYEQYF
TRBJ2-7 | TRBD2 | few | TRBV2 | TGTGCCAGCAGTGCTGAAGCGGGAGGGAACAACGAGCAGTACTTC | CASSAEAGGNNEQYF
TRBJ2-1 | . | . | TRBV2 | TGTGCCAGCTGTTTCAGAGTTGTCGGGACGAGCTCCTACAATGAGCAGTTCTTC | CASCFRVVGTSSYNEQFF
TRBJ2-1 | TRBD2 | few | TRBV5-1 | TGCGCCAGCAGCGATAAACTAGCGTTTAACCCGAATGAGCAGTTCTTC | CASSDKLAFNPNEQFF
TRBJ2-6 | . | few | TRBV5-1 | TGCGCCAGCAGCTTGCGGCAGCCTGGGGCCAACGTCCTGACTTTC | CASSLRQPGANVLTF
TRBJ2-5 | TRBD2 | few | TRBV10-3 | TGTGCCATCTGTGGGACTAGCGGAGAGACCCAGTACTTC | CAICGTSGETQYF
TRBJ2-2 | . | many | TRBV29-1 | TGCAGCGTGCTTACTTGGTTGACCCCGAACACCGGGGAGCTGTTTTTT | CSVLTWLTPNTGELFF
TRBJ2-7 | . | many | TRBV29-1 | TGCAGCGTTGAAGTCGGGACGTTCATGGACGAGCAGTACTTC | CSVEVGTFMDEQYF
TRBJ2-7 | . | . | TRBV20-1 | TGCAGTGCTAGAGGCAGGGTCTACGAGCAGTACTTC | CSARGRVYEQYF
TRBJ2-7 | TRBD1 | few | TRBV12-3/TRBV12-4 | TGTGCCAGCAGTTTAAGCTGGGGGGGGACAGGGATCTACGAGCAGTACTTC | CASSLSWGGTGIYEQYF
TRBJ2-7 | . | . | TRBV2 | TGTGCCAGCAGTGAATACTTCCCTGCTAAGCAGTACTTC | CASSEYFPAKQYF